This T cell receptor (beta chain) was sequenced during a study of neurological immune-mediated disorders. Study findings and constraints: Phylogenetic grouping put 18 of 34 multiple sclerosis patients' repertoires into one related-CDR3 cluster, a possible signature.

The CDR3 runs 15 residues. Germline CDR1 KGHDR, CDR2 SFDVKD. Trimming stripped 4 bases from V and 0 bases from J, with 10 bases between. This clonotype occurred many times. Antigen specificity is unknown. Template-switch 5'RACE cDNA synthesis added a 10-nucleotide unique molecular identifier. One entry per CDR3 protein, called by TCRdb with MiXCR from the 5' RACE reads. This table holds fewer than 50,000 distinct CDR3 sequences, roughly 2.5% found once. The TCR was taken from a man aged 25-45 years with multiple sclerosis. Sample: PBMCs. The rearrangement joins TRBV24-1 to TRBJ2-3; the D gene is possibly TRBD1 (6 bases). The CDR3 sequence is CATSEGAPSTDTQYF. DNA for the CDR3: TGTGCCACCAGTGAGGGGGCCCCGAGCACAGATACGCAGTATTTT.